This TCR beta chain was sequenced during a study of blood T cells in healthy people across ages. A second PCR, run for roughly 6 to 11 cycles, used a sample-barcoded 5' primer plus a J-beta primer mix. TCRdb reprocessed the 5' RACE reads with MiXCR, giving one entry per CDR3 protein. The repertoire consists of around 600,000 distinct CDR3 sequences, with around half occurring once and the leading ten covering about 26%. This TCR derives from a man at least 80 years old in good health. Material: blood.

The CDR3 loop is CASSRYGERDYGYTF. The CDR3 bases are TGCGCCAGCAGCCGATATGGGGAAAGGGACTATGGCTACACCTTC. V gene TRBV4-1 combines with J gene TRBJ1-2; D unclear. V dropped 4 bases and J dropped 3 bases, with 15 bases sitting between them. Germline values: CDR1 MGHRA, CDR2 YSYEKL. This CDR3 region has 15 residues.